This TCR beta chain appears in the sequencing data of a study of T cells in Graves' hyperthyroidism and ophthalmopathy. General study points: Most thyroid clonotypes expanded above 0.001 appeared in blood too. Onset of ophthalmopathy came a median around 6.5 months after the model predicted it.

Trimming took off 7 bases at V and 2 bases at J, with 15 bases between the two ends. Germline CDR1 and CDR2: SQVTM and ANQGSEA. The CDR3 runs to 13 residues. This clonotype was observed a handful of times. Its antigen is still unknown. Disease lasting under 3 months, a NOSPECS grade of at least 4, and a Clinical Activity Score of at least 3 were features of the ophthalmopathy patients. RNA transcripts provided the source from which TCR beta CDR3 regions were amplified. When the TCR CDR3 underwent first-round RT-PCR, the HTBI primer set was used. TCRdb re-called the multiplex PCR reads with MiXCR, one entry per CDR3 protein. The table includes hundreds of thousands of distinct CDR3 sequences, about 14% detected once.

This TCR was sampled from a woman in her forties or fifties with Graves' ophthalmopathy. Source material: blood. J is TRBJ2-7 and V is TRBV29-1, with D tentatively TRBD1 or TRBD2 (5 bases each). The CDR3 DNA reads as TGCAGCGCTTCGGGGCCCTCGCCCTACGAGCAGTACTTC. It yields the protein CSASGPSPYEQYF.